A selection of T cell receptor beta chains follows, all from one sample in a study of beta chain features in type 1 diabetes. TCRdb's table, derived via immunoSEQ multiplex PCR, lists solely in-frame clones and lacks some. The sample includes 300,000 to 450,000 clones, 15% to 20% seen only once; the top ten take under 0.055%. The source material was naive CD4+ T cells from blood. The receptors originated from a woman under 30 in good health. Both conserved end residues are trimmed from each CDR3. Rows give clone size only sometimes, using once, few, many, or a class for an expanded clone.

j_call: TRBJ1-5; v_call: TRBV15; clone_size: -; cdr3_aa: ATSISGTGDQPQH
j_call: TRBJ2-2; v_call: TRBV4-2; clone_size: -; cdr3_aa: ASSQDSEVELF
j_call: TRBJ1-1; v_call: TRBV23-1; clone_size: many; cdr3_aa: ASRRVTEAF
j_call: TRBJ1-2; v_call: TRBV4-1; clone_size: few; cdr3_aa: ASSRLPGLLGYGYT
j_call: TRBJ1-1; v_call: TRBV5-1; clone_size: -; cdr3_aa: ASSLVGTSTEAF
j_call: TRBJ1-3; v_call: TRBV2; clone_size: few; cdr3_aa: ASSEATGWSGNTIY
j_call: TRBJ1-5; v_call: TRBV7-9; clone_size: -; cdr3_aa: ASSRGTGSMGNQPQH
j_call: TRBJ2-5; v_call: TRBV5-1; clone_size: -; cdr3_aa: ASSSQQETQY
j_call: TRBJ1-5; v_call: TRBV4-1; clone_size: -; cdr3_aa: ASSQGGGPQH
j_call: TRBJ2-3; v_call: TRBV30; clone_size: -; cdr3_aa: ASWGRGSRDTQY
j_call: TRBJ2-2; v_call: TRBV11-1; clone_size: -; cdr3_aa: ASSFRDNRELF
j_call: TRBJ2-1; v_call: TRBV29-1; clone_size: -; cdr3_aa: SVDVAGDEQF
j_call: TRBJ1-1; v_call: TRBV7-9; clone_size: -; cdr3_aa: ASSYQGDGTEAF
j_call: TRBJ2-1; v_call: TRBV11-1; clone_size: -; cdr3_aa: ASSLVYYRGDEQF
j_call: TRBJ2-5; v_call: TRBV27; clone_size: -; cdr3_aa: ASSSGTAYGQY
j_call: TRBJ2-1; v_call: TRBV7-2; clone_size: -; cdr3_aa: ASSLGLAGYNEQF
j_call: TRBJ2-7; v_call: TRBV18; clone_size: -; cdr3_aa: ASSPGPVLSYEQY
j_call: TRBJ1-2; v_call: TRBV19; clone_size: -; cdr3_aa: ASRGDRQGFGYT
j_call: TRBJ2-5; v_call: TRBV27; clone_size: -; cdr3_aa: ASTPRGVSRGETQY
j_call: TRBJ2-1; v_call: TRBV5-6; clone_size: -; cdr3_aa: ASSLELAGHNEQF